The 8 T cell receptor beta chains in this list originate from one sample, sequenced in a study of OX40 agonist ivuxolimab in advanced cancers. The data were produced by immunoSEQ multiplex PCR, yet TCRdb's version contains in-frame clones alone and is incomplete. The repertoire includes fewer than 85,000 clones, about 89% of them detected once, and around 0.44% sits in the top ten. The input for sequencing was CD4+ or CD8+ T cells sorted from blood, taken in a trial of the OX40 agonist ivuxolimab. These TCRs come from an adult with an advanced solid tumor such as melanoma, head and neck, liver or kidney cancer.

Notes on this clone: The same CDR3 is also encoded by other DNA sequences in this sample. The chain recombines TRBV29-1 with TRBJ1-1, with 7 bases aligning to TRBD1. Per germline, CDR1 SQVTM and CDR2 ANQGSEA. This CDR3 contains 13 residues. The trim removed 4 bases at V and 0 bases at J, leaving 2 bases unmatched. The CDR3 spells CSVVGQMNTEAFF. CDR3 in DNA: TGCAGCGTTGTGGGACAGATGAACACTGAAGCTTTCTTT.

V usage is TRBV14 and J usage is TRBJ2-7; D is uncertain. The CDR3 has 13 residues. Trimming stripped 6 bases from V and 3 bases from J, with 12 bases between. CDR1 is SGHDN and CDR2 is FVKESK in the germline V gene. DNA of the CDR3: TGTGCCAGCAGTCGACTTGGGAACTACGAGCAGTACTTC. Protein sequence: CASSRLGNYEQYF.

The gene calls are TRBV11-3 and TRBJ2-3, with D unclear. The CDR3 extends over 12 amino acids. Trimming removed 3 bases from V and 0 bases from J, with 1 base in between. From germline, CDR1 is SGHNT and CDR2 YENEEA. The CDR3 region is CASSFSTDTQYF. In DNA form, the CDR3 reads TGTGCCAGCAGCTTTAGCACAGATACGCAGTATTTT.

The chain joins TRBV7-9 to TRBJ2-7, with D hard to call. CDR3 length: 14 residues. Trimming removed 4 bases from V and 0 bases from J, with 10 bases in between. The germline CDR1 and CDR2 sequences are SEHNR and FQNEAQ (reference sequence). CDR3 sequence (DNA): TGTGCCAGCAGCTCCCACTCCCTCTCCTACGAGCAGTACTTC. Translation gives CASSSHSLSYEQYF.

The chain carries TRBV19 and TRBJ2-3; TRBD1 might be the D (5 bases). V lost 6 bases to trimming and J lost 2 bases, with 15 bases between them. CDR1 is LNHDA, CDR2 SQIVND, per germline (reference sequence). CDR3 length: 15 residues. CDR3 sequence: CASSPGRPNTDTQYF. The CDR3 nucleotides are TGTGCCAGTAGCCCAGGGCGGCCCAACACAGATACGCAGTATTTT.

The gene calls are TRBV5-7 and TRBJ1-2; 7 nucleotides line up with TRBD1. TRBV5-7 is assigned to the ORF class and has an uncertain function. This CDR3 contains 14 residues. V was pared by 1 base and J by 8 bases, with 8 bases of the junction left unmatched. CDR3 nucleotide sequence: TGTGCCAGCAGCTTGACAGGGGCAGTTAGCGGCTACACCTTC. Translating gives CASSLTGAVSGYTF.

This clone was seen just once. This chain joins TRBV7-9 and TRBJ1-6; possible D gene TRBD1, 6 bases. Trimming cost V 6 bases and J 7 bases, with 13 bases left between them. CDR1 SEHNR and CDR2 FQNEAQ come from the germline V gene (reference sequence). The CDR3 runs 14 residues. Here the CDR3 reads CASRSTGPNSPLHF. Written as DNA, the CDR3 is TGTGCCAGCAGATCGACAGGCCCCAATTCACCCCTCCACTTT.

The chain is built from TRBV11-1 and TRBJ2-1; D is unresolved. Trimming removed 6 bases from V and 5 bases from J, with 8 bases in between. Germline CDR1 is SGHAT and CDR2 is FQDESV (reference sequence). The CDR3 runs to 12 residues. CDR3 amino acids: CASSPGHNEQFF. The CDR3 coding sequence is TGTGCCAGCAGTCCCGGGCACAATGAGCAGTTCTTC.